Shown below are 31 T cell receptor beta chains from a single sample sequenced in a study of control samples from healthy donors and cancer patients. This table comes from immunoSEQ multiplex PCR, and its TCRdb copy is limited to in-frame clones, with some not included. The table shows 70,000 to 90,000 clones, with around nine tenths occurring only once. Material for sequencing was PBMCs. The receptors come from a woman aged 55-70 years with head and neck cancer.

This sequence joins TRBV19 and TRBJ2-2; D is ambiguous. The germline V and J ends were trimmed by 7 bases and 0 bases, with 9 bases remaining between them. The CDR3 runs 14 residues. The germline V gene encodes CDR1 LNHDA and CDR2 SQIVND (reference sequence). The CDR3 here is CASTDGANTGELFF. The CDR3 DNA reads TGTGCCAGTACAGACGGAGCGAACACCGGGGAGCTGTTTTTT.

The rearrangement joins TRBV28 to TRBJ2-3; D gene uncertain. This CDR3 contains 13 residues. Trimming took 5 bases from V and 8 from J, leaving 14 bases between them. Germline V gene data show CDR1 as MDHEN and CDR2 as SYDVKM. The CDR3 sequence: CASSLSGLVTQYF. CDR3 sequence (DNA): TGTGCCAGCAGTCTTTCAGGCCTAGTTACGCAGTATTTT.

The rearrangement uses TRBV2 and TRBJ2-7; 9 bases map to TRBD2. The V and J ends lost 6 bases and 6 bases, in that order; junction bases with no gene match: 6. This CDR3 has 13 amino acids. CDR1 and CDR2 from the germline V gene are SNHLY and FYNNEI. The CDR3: CASRTGTSSEQYF. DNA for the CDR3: TGTGCCAGCAGAACCGGGACTAGCTCCGAGCAGTACTTC.

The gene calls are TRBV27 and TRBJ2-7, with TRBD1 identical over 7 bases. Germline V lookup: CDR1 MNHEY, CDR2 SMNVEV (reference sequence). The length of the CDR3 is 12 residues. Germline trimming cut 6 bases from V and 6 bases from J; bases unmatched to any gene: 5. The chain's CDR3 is CASRRQGGEQYF. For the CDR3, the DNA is TGTGCCAGCAGAAGACAGGGCGGCGAGCAGTACTTC.

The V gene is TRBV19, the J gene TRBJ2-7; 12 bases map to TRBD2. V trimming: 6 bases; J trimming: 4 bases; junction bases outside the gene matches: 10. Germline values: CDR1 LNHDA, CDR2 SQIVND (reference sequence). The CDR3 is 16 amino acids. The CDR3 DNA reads TGTGCCAGTAGCCCGACTAGCGGGAGCCCCCTATACGAGCAGTACTTC. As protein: CASSPTSGSPLYEQYF.

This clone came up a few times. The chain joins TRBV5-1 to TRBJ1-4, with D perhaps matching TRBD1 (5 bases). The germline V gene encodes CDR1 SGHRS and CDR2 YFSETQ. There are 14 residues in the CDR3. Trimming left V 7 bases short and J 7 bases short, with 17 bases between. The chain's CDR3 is CASHLGGAGEKLFF. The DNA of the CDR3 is TGCGCCAGCCACCTCGGAGGGGCCGGTGAAAAACTGTTTTTT.

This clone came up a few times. The CDR3 loop is CAYRSDTQYF. CDR3 sequence (DNA): TGTGCCTATAGGTCAGATACGCAGTATTTT. The chain recombines TRBV27 with TRBJ2-3; D uncertain. The CDR3 totals 10 residues. V was pared by 11 bases and J by 4 bases, with 7 bases between. CDR1 and CDR2 from the germline V gene are MNHEY and SMNVEV (reference sequence).

DNA for the CDR3: TGCAGCGCTGGGGCAGGGTCCATGAACACTGAAGCTTTCTTT. Its protein product is CSAGAGSMNTEAFF. This chain connects TRBV29-1 to TRBJ1-1; perhaps TRBD1 as D (5 bases). CDR3 size: 14 residues. Germline CDR1 SQVTM, CDR2 ANQGSEA. The V and J ends lost 7 bases and 0 bases respectively, with 15 bases between them.

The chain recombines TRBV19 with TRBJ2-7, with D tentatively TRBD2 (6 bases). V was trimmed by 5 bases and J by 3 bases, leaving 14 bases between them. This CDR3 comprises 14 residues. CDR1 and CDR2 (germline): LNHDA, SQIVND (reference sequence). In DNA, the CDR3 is TGTGCCAGTAGTCCCGGAGGGCGTGGCTACGAGCAGTACTTC. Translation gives CASSPGGRGYEQYF.

This CDR3 is CASSLAGGEGYGYTF. DNA for the CDR3: TGCGCCAGCAGCTTGGCCGGGGGCGAAGGATATGGCTACACCTTC. This chain links TRBV5-1 with TRBJ1-2, with a weak D call TRBD1 (6 bases). The CDR3 sequence is 15 residues long. In germline, CDR1 is SGHRS, CDR2 YFSETQ. Trimming removed 0 bases from V and 5 bases from J, with 14 bases in between.

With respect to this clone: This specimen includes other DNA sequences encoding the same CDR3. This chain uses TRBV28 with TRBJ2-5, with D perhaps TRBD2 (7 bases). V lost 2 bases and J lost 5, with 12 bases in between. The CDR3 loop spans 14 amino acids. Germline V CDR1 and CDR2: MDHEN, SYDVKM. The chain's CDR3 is CASSLAGARETQYF. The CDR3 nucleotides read TGTGCCAGCAGTTTAGCGGGGGCCCGGGAGACCCAGTACTTC.

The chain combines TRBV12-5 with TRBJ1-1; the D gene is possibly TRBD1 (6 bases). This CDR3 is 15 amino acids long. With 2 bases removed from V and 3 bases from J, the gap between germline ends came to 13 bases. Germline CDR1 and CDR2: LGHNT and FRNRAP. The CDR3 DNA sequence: TGTGCTAGTGGTTTGTCCCAGACAGGTTACACTGAAGCTTTCTTT. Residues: CASGLSQTGYTEAFF.

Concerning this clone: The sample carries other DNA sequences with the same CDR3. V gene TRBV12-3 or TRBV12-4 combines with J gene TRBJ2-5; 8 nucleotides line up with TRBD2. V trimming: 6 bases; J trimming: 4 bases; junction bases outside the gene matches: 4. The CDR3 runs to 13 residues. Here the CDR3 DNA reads TGTGCCAGCAGAGGAAGCGGGAGAGAGACCCAGTACTTC. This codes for CASRGSGRETQYF.

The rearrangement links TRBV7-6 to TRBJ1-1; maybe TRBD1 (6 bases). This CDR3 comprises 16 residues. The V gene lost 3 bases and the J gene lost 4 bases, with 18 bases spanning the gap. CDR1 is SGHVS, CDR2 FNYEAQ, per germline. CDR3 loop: CASSFRGEQAGTEAFF. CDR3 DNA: TGTGCCAGCAGCTTTAGGGGGGAACAGGCGGGCACTGAAGCTTTCTTT.

In DNA, the CDR3 is TGTGCCAGCACTGAACAGGGGGCGCGGTACGAGCAGTACTTC. Protein sequence: CASTEQGARYEQYF. J is TRBJ2-7 and V is TRBV6-6; 9 nucleotides line up with TRBD1. The CDR3 has 14 amino acids. In germline, CDR1 is MNHNY, CDR2 SVGAGI (reference sequence). V trimming: 7 bases; J trimming: 4 bases; junction bases outside the gene matches: 8.

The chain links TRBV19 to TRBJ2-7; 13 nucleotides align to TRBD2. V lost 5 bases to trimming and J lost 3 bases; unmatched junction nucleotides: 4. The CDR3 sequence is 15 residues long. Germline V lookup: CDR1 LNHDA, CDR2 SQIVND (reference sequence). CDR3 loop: CASSVRTSGSYEQYF. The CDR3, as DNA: TGTGCCAGTAGTGTGAGGACTAGCGGGAGCTACGAGCAGTACTTC. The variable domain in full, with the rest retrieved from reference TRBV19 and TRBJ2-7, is DGGITQSPKYLFRKEGQNVTLSCEQNLNHDAMYWYRQDPGQGLRLIYYSQIVNDFQKGDIAEGYSVSREKKESFPLTVTSAQKNPTAFYLCASSVRTSGSYEQYFGPGTRLTVT.

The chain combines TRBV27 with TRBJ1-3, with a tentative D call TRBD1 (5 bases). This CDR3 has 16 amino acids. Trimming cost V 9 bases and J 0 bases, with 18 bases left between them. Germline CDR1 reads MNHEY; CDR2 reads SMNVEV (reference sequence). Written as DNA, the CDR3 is TGTGCCAGATTTTCGGGGCCGAGCCTCTCTGGAAACACCATATATTTT. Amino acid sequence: CARFSGPSLSGNTIYF.

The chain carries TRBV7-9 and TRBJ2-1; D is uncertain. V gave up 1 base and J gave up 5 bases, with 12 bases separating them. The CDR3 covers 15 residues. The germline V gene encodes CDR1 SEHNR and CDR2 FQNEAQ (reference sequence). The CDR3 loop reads CASSLGSPRNNEQFF. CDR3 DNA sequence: TGTGCCAGCAGCTTAGGCTCCCCTCGCAACAATGAGCAGTTCTTC.

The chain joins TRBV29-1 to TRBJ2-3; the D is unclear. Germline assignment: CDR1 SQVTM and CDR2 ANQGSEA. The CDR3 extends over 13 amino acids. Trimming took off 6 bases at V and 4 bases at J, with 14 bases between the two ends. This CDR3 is CSVTPGSPDTQYF. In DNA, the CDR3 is TGCAGCGTCACTCCGGGCTCCCCAGATACGCAGTATTTT.

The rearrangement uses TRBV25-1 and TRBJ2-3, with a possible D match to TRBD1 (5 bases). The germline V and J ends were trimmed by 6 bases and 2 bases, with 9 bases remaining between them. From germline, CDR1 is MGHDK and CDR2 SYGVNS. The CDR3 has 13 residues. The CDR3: CASRATATDTQYF. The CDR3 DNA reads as TGTGCCAGCAGGGCGACAGCCACAGATACGCAGTATTTT.

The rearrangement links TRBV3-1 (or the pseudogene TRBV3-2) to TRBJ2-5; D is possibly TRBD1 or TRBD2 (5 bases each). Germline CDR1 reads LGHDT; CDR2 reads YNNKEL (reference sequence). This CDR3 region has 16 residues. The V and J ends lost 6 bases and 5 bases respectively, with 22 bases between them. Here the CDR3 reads CASSPFRAEARETQYF. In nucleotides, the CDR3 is TGTGCCAGCAGTCCCTTCAGGGCGGAGGCGCGTGAGACCCAGTACTTC.

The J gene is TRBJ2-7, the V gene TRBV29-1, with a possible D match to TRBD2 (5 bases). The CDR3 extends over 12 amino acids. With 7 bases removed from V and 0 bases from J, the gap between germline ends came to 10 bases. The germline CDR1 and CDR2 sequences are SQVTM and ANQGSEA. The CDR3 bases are TGCAGCGCTAGTCTAGCCTCCTACGAGCAGTACTTC. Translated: CSASLASYEQYF.

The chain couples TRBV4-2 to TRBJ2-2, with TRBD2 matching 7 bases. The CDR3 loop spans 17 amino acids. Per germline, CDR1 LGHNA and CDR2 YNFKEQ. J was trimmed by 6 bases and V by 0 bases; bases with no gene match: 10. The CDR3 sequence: CASSQDLVGGRAGELFF. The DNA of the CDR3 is TGTGCCAGCAGCCAAGATCTGGTGGGAGGGAGGGCCGGGGAGCTGTTTTTT.

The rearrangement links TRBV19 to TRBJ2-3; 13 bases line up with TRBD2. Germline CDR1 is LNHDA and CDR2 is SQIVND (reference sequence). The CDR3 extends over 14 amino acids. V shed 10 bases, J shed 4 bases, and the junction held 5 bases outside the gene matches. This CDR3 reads CATKGLAGPDTQYF. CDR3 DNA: TGTGCCACCAAGGGACTAGCGGGACCAGATACGCAGTATTTT.

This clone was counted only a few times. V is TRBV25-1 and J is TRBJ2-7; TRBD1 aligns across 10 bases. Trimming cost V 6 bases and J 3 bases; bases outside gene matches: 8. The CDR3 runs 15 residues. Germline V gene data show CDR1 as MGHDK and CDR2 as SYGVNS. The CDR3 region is CASSARTGGYYEQYF. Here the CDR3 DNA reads TGTGCCAGCAGCGCCCGGACAGGGGGGTACTACGAGCAGTACTTC.

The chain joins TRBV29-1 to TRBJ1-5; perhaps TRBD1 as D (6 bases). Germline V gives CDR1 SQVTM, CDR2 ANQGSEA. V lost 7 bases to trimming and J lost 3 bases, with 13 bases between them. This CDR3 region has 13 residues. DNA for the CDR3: TGCAGCGCACAACAGGGCTACAATCAGCCCCAGCATTTT. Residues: CSAQQGYNQPQHF.

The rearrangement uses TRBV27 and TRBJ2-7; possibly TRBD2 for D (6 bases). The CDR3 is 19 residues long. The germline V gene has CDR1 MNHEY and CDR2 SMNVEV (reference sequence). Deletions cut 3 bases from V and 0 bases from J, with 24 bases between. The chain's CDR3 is CASSLLGWSGQGNSYEQYF. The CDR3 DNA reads TGTGCCAGCAGTTTGCTCGGGTGGAGCGGGCAGGGTAACTCCTACGAGCAGTACTTC.

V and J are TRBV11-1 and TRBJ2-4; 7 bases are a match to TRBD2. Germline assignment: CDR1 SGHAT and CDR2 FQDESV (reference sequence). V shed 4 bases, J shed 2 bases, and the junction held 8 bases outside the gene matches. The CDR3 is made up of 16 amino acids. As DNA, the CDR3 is TGTGCCAGCAGCTCGCGGGGGACTCCAACCAAAAACATTCAGTACTTC. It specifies CASSSRGTPTKNIQYF.

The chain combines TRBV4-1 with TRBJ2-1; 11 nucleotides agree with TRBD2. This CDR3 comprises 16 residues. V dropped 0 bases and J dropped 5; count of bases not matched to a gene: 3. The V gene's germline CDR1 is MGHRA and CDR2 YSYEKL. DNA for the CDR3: TGCGCCAGCAGCCAAGAGGGGACTAGCGGTAACAATGAGCAGTTCTTC. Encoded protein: CASSQEGTSGNNEQFF.

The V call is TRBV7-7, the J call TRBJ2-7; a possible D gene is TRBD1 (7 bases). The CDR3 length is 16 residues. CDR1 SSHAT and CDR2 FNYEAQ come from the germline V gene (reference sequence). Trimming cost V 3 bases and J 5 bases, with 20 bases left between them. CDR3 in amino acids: CASSLWRGQAIDEQYF. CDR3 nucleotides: TGTGCCAGCAGCTTGTGGAGGGGGCAGGCCATTGACGAGCAGTACTTC.

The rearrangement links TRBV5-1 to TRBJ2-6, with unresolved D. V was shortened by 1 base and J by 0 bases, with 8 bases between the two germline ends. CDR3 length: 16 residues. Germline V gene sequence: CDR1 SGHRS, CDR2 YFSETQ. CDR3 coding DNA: TGCGCCAGCAGCTTGTGGCAGAACTCTGGGGCCAACGTCCTGACTTTC. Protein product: CASSLWQNSGANVLTF.